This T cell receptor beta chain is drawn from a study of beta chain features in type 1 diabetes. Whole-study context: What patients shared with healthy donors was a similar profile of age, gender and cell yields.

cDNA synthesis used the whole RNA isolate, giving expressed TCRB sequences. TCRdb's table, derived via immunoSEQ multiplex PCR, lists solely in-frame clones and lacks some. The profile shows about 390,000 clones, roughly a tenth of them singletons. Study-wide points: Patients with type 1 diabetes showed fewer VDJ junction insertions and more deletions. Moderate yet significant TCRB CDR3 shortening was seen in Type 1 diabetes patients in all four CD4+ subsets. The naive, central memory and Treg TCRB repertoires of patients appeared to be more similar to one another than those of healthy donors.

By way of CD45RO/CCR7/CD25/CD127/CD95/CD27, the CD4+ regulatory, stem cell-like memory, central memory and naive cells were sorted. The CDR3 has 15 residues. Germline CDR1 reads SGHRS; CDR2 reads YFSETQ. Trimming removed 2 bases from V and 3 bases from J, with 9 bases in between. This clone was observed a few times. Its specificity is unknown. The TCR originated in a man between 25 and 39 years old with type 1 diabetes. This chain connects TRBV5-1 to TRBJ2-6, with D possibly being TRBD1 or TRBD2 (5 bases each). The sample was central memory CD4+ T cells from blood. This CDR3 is CASSFEGNGANVLTF. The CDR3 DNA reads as TGCGCCAGCAGCTTTGAGGGGAATGGGGCCAACGTCCTGACTTTC.